The next 30 T cell receptor beta chains were all read from a single sample in a study of blood T cells in healthy people across ages (dated by TCRdb to the mid-2010s). Libraries were prepared through 5' RACE. The instrument given in TCRdb is Illumina HiSeq 2500. The second PCR ran for about 7 to 11 cycles and used a J-beta primer mix along with a sample-barcoded 5' primer. TCRdb's own reprocessing of the public reads used fastp at Q25 and MiXCR and kept productive beta chains. CDR3 protein duplicates are merged, each entry listing the most common genes and DNA. The sample table contains approximately 850,000 distinct CDR3 sequences; only one count was recorded for about three fifths of them. The ten top clones hold roughly 20% of the sample. Input material: blood. The origin of the receptors is a man aged 30 to 45 in good health.

As to this clonotype: An end of the junction differs from the germline gene, which may be a read error. V and J are TRBV6-1 and TRBJ2-7; 8 nucleotides align to TRBD2. CDR1 and CDR2 (germline): MNHNS, SASEGT. The CDR3 covers 16 residues. CDR3 nucleotide sequence: TGTGCCAACAGTGATGTTTCGCTAGCGGGCTCCTACGAGCAGTACTTC. Its protein is CANSDVSLAGSYEQYF.

This chain links TRBV20-1 with TRBJ1-5, with TRBD1 identical over 10 bases. The J segment lost 7 bases and the V segment lost 6 bases, leaving 9 bases of the junction unmatched. This CDR3 has 14 residues. Per the germline V gene, CDR1 is DFQATT and CDR2 is SNEGSKA (reference sequence). The DNA of the CDR3 is TGCAGTGCCCCCGGGACAGGGGTTTGGCAGCCCCAGCATTTT. Residues: CSAPGTGVWQPQHF.

The chain is built from TRBV20-1 and TRBJ2-7; D remains unclear. The germline gives CDR1 DFQATT, CDR2 SNEGSKA (reference sequence). The V end lost 3 bases, the J end lost 2 bases, and 8 bases lay between the germline ends. The CDR3 sequence is 12 residues long. Here the CDR3 reads CSARTQAYEQYF. For the CDR3, the DNA is TGCAGTGCTAGGACGCAGGCCTACGAGCAGTACTTC.

This rearrangement joins TRBV9 to TRBJ2-7; 8 nucleotides agree with TRBD1. The trim removed 6 bases at V and 6 bases at J, leaving 11 bases unmatched. The CDR3 has 14 amino acids. CDR1 is SGDLS, CDR2 YYNGEE, per germline. CDR3 residues: CASNSGQGVSEQYF. In DNA form, the CDR3 reads TGTGCCAGCAACTCAGGACAGGGCGTCTCCGAGCAGTACTTC.

This clonotype occurred a few times. The V gene is TRBV18, the J gene TRBJ2-7; D might be TRBD2 (6 bases). This CDR3 region has 14 residues. V lost 0 bases and J lost 5, with 11 bases in between. Germline lookup yields CDR1 KGHSH and CDR2 LQKENI. CDR3 sequence: CASSPPSGDHEQYF. In DNA form, the CDR3 reads TGTGCCAGCTCACCACCTTCGGGGGACCACGAGCAGTACTTC.

This sequence joins TRBV4-3 and TRBJ2-1; no definite D call. The CDR3 length is 13 residues. V gave up 0 bases and J gave up 5 bases, with 5 bases separating them. The V gene's germline CDR1 is LGHNA and CDR2 YSLEER. DNA of the CDR3: TGCGCCAGCAGCCAAGAGGGCAACAATGAGCAGTTCTTC. Translating gives CASSQEGNNEQFF.

In DNA, the CDR3 is TGTGCCAGCAGCTTAATTCGGGGCAATGAGCAGTTCTTC. It translates to CASSLIRGNEQFF. The chain has TRBV11-1 and TRBJ2-1, with D perhaps matching TRBD2 (5 bases). Germline-derived CDR1 and CDR2 are SGHAT and FQDESV (reference sequence). CDR3 length: 13 residues. V was clipped by 2 bases and J by 6 bases, with 8 bases between them.

This chain connects TRBV20-1 to TRBJ2-7; TRBD2 matches at 11 bases. CDR1 is DFQATT and CDR2 is SNEGSKA in the germline V gene (reference sequence). J was trimmed by 5 bases and V by 3 bases; bases with no gene match: 9. There are 15 residues in the CDR3. The CDR3 sequence is CSARPSLAGVNEQYF. DNA of the CDR3: TGCAGTGCTAGGCCCTCACTAGCGGGAGTCAACGAGCAGTACTTC.

Notes on this clonotype: A junction boundary mismatches the germline segment, possibly from a read error. CDR3 coding DNA: TGTGCCTGGTATGACAGGGTTCTCACAGATACGAAGTATTTT. Its protein product is CAWYDRVLTDTKYF. This sequence joins TRBV30 and TRBJ2-3; 7 bases align to TRBD1. Per the germline V gene, CDR1 is GTSNPN and CDR2 is SVGIG (reference sequence). CDR3 length: 14 residues.

This clonotype was counted only a few times. The rearrangement uses TRBV7-6 and TRBJ2-7; no firm D call. The CDR3 runs 13 residues. V shed 2 bases and J shed 1 base, with 6 bases lying between them. Germline CDR1 and CDR2: SGHVS and FNYEAQ. For the CDR3, the DNA is TGTGCCAGCAGCTTATACCCGTCCTACGAGCAGTACTTC. Residues: CASSLYPSYEQYF.

This chain uses TRBV29-1 with TRBJ2-2, with D possibly matching TRBD2 (5 bases). CDR1 and CDR2 (germline): SQVTM, ANQGSEA. V shed 5 bases and J shed 4 bases, with 14 bases lying between them. CDR3 length: 14 residues. CDR3 sequence (DNA): TGCAGCGTTCGGGTTCTGGGGAGCACCGGGGAGCTGTTTTTT. Protein: CSVRVLGSTGELFF.

The chain recombines TRBV11-3 with TRBJ2-3; possibly TRBD1 for D (5 bases). CDR3 length equals 14 residues. Germline loops: CDR1 SGHNT, CDR2 YENEEA. The germline V and J ends were trimmed by 11 bases and 1 base, with 16 bases remaining between them. Here the CDR3 reads CAGNLTARTDTQYF. DNA of the CDR3: TGTGCCGGAAATTTGACAGCCCGCACAGATACGCAGTATTTT.

There are a few counts of this clonotype. This chain uses TRBV7-2 with TRBJ2-5; 8 bases map to TRBD2. Per germline, CDR1 SGHTA and CDR2 FQGNSA. CDR3 size: 15 residues. Trimming cost V 3 bases and J 5 bases; bases outside gene matches: 8. The CDR3 reads CASSFNGGARETQYF. CDR3 DNA sequence: TGTGCCAGCAGCTTTAACGGGGGGGCTCGCGAGACCCAGTACTTC.

A few counts support this clonotype. This rearrangement joins TRBV7-2 to TRBJ2-7, with TRBD2 matching over 8 bases. The CDR3 consists of 14 residues. V was pared by 4 bases and J by 2 bases, with 4 bases of the junction left unmatched. Germline CDR1 reads SGHTA; CDR2 reads FQGNSA. This CDR3 is CASSSTAGAYEQYF. The DNA for the CDR3 is TGTGCCAGCAGCTCCACAGCGGGAGCCTACGAGCAGTACTTC.

V and J are TRBV3-1 and TRBJ2-7; a weak D match, TRBD1 (5 bases). Deletions cut 7 bases from V and 2 bases from J, with 12 bases between. The germline V gene has CDR1 LGHDT and CDR2 YNNKEL (reference sequence). The CDR3 is 13 residues long. CDR3 nucleotides: TGTGCCAGCATGGGCCCAGGGCCCTACGAGCAGTACTTC. Amino acids: CASMGPGPYEQYF.

The rearrangement uses TRBV5-1 and TRBJ2-1, with TRBD2 matching over 11 bases. CDR1 is SGHRS, CDR2 YFSETQ, per germline. This CDR3 has 15 amino acids. Trimming took 2 bases from V and 7 from J; bases not matched to a gene: 5. The CDR3 here is CASSLQTSGVNEQFF. The CDR3 nucleotides read TGCGCCAGCAGCTTACAGACTAGCGGGGTTAATGAGCAGTTCTTC.

The chain recombines TRBV13 with TRBJ2-7; 12 bases are a match to TRBD2. The germline V gene encodes CDR1 PRHDT and CDR2 FYEKMQ (reference sequence). The ends lost 5 bases at V and 5 bases at J; junction bases unmatched: 10. The CDR3 totals 16 residues. CDR3 bases: TGTGCCAGCAGCGGGGTTAAGACTAGCGGGAGTCACGAGCAGTACTTC. Its protein is CASSGVKTSGSHEQYF.

The V and J genes are TRBV7-2 and TRBJ2-5; no clear D. V was shortened by 4 bases and J by 1 base, with 10 bases between the two germline ends. Germline CDR1 is SGHTA and CDR2 is FQGNSA. The CDR3 totals 14 residues. CDR3 sequence: CASSSPPGQETQYF. The CDR3 region has the DNA TGTGCCAGCAGCTCCCCTCCCGGCCAAGAGACCCAGTACTTC.

This clonotype was counted between two and nine times. V and J are TRBV11-2 and TRBJ2-4, with TRBD2 matching over 16 bases. The germline CDR1 and CDR2 sequences are SGHAT and FQNNGV. V dropped 3 bases and J dropped 9; count of bases not matched to a gene: 11. CDR3 length: 18 amino acids. CDR3 DNA: TGTGCCAGCAGCTTTCCCCCGGGACTAGCGGGGGGGCTGGGCATTCAGTACTTC. Translated: CASSFPPGLAGGLGIQYF.

This clonotype was detected only a few times. This chain links TRBV20-1 with TRBJ2-1, with D perhaps assigned TRBD1 or TRBD2 (5 bases each). The CDR3 extends over 17 amino acids. V was trimmed by 4 bases and J by 2 bases, leaving 21 bases between them. Germline CDR1 and CDR2: DFQATT and SNEGSKA (reference sequence). CDR3 region: CSAMGLALGQTYNEQFF. CDR3 sequence (DNA): TGCAGTGCTATGGGGCTAGCCCTAGGCCAAACCTACAATGAGCAGTTCTTC.

The V gene is TRBV7-9, the J gene TRBJ2-3; TRBD2 agrees at 13 bases. The V and J ends lost 5 bases and 8 bases, in that order; junction bases with no gene match: 7. The CDR3 covers 15 residues. Germline V gene lookup returns CDR1 SEHNR and CDR2 FQNEAQ (reference sequence). The CDR3 loop is CASSGLAGASATQYF. CDR3 sequence (DNA): TGTGCCAGCAGCGGACTAGCGGGGGCGTCGGCTACGCAGTATTTT.

Concerning this clonotype itself: Possible read error: a much larger clone is one base away. J is TRBJ2-5 and V is TRBV5-1, with 11 bases that match TRBD2. The CDR3 totals 16 residues. V shed 4 bases, J shed 4 bases, and the junction held 9 bases outside the gene matches. Looked up from germline, CDR1 is SGHRS and CDR2 is YFSETQ. The chain's CDR3 is CASSLQLAGVSETQYF. In DNA, the CDR3 is TGCGCCAGCAGCCTGCAACTAGCGGGAGTATCAGAGACCCAGTACTTC. The variable domain in full, with the rest retrieved from reference TRBV5-1 and TRBJ2-5, is KAGVTQTPRYLIKTRGQQVTLSCSPISGHRSVSWYQQTPGQGLQFLFEYFSETQRNKGNFPGRFSGRQFSNSRSEMNVSTLELGDSALYLCASSLQLAGVSETQYFGPGTRLLVL.

J is TRBJ2-3 and V is TRBV6-5; 7 bases align to TRBD1. This CDR3 is built from 16 residues. Germline V CDR1 and CDR2: MNHEY, SVGAGI. With 2 bases clipped from V and 4 bases from J, the junction kept 9 bases outside the gene matches. As DNA, the CDR3 is TGTGCCAGCAGTTACGCTAGGGGGCTAATCGCAGATACGCAGTATTTT. Its translation is CASSYARGLIADTQYF.

The genes are TRBV5-1 and TRBJ1-2; D might be TRBD1 (6 bases). The CDR3 has 12 amino acids. V was shortened by 3 bases and J by 7 bases, with 10 bases between the two germline ends. CDR1 is SGHRS and CDR2 is YFSETQ in the germline V gene. DNA for the CDR3: TGCGCCAGCAGCTCGGACAGTCCTGGCTACACCTTC. Encoded protein: CASSSDSPGYTF.

This clonotype has only a few counts. The genes are TRBV27 and TRBJ2-1; a weak D match, TRBD2 (5 bases). The length of the CDR3 is 17 residues. Trimming pared 4 bases from V and 8 bases from J, leaving 24 bases between. Germline CDR1 is MNHEY and CDR2 is SMNVEV (reference sequence). The CDR3, as DNA: TGTGCCAGCAGTTGGAACTCCCTTGTGGGAGTAAAGCATGAGCAGTTCTTC. Protein: CASSWNSLVGVKHEQFF.

As to this clonotype: A much more abundant neighbour one base away suggests this may be a read error. The chain combines TRBV5-1 with TRBJ2-3; unclear D gene. Germline lookup yields CDR1 SGHRS and CDR2 YFSETQ. This CDR3 region has 14 residues. V was trimmed by 4 bases and J by 0 bases, leaving 9 bases between them. DNA for the CDR3: TGCGCCAGCAGCGTGAGGAGAAGCACAGATACGCAGTATTTT. It specifies CASSVRRSTDTQYF.

The chain has TRBV4-3 and TRBJ2-5, with a weak D call TRBD1 (5 bases). The V gene's germline CDR1 is LGHNA and CDR2 YSLEER. The CDR3 is 15 residues long. The V gene lost 1 base and the J gene lost 2 bases, with 11 bases spanning the gap. CDR3 nucleotide sequence: TGCGCCAGCAGCCAAGTTGCGACAGAACAAGAGACCCAGTACTTC. Translating it yields CASSQVATEQETQYF.

The chain joins TRBV3-1 to TRBJ2-1, with 8 bases fitting TRBD2. The end of the DNA fits TRBJ2-7 better, so the J call may be wrong. This CDR3 contains 16 residues. Germline values: CDR1 LGHDT, CDR2 YNNKEL (reference sequence). The CDR3 nucleotides are TGTGCCAGCAGCCAAGATAGCGGGAACTCGTACAATGAGCAGTACTTC. Translation gives CASSQDSGNSYNEQYF.

In the case of this clonotype: The junction shows a germline mismatch at one end, possibly a read error. This chain uses TRBV20-1 with TRBJ1-1, with a weak D call TRBD1 (6 bases). CDR3 length equals 15 residues. CDR1 DFQATT and CDR2 SNEGSKA come from the germline V gene (reference sequence). The CDR3 DNA reads as TGCAGTGCTAGAGATCCTAAGGGGGGGAACACTGGAGCTTTCTTT. Residues: CSARDPKGGNTGAFF.

The chain carries TRBV10-3 and TRBJ2-5; 9 positions agree with TRBD1. The J call may be in error: the DNA end matches TRBJ2-7 better. CDR1 and CDR2 from the germline V gene are ENHRY and SYGVKD. The CDR3 length is 14 residues. The chain's CDR3 is CAISERDRAHEQYF. In DNA form, the CDR3 reads TGTGCCATCAGTGAGCGGGACAGGGCTCACGAGCAGTACTTC.